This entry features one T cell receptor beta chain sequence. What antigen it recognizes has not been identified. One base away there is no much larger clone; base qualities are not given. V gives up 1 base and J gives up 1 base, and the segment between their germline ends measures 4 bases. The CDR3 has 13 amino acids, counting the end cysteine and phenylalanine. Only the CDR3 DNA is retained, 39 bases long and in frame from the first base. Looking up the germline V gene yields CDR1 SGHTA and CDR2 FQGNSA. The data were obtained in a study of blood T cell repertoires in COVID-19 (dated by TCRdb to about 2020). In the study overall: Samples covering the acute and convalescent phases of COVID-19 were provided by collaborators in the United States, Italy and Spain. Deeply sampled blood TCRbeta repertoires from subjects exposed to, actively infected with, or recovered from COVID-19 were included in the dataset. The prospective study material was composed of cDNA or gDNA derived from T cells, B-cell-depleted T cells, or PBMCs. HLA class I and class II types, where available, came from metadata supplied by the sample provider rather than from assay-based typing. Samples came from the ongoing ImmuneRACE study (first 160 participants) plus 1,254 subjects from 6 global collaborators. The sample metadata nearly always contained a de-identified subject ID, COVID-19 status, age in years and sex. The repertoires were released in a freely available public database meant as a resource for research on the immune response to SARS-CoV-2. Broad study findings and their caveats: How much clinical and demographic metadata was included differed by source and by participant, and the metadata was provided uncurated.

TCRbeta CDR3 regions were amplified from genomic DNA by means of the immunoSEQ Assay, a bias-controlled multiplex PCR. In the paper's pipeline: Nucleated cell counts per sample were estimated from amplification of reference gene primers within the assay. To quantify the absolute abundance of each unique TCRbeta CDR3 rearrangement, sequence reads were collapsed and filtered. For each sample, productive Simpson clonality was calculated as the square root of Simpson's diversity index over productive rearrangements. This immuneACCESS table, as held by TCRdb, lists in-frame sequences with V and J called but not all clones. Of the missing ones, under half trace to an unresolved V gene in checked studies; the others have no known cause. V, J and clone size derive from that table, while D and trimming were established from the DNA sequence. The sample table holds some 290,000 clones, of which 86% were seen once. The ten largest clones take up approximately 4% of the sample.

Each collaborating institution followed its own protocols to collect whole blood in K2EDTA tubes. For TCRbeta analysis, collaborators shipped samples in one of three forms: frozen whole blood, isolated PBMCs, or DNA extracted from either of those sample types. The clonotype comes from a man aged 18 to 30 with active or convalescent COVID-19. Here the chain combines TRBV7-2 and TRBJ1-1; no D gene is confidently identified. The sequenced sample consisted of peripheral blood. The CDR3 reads CASSLGQNTEAFF. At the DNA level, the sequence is TGTGCCAGCAGCTTAGGGCAGAACACTGAAGCTTTCTTT.